The 28 T cell receptor beta chains listed next were all sequenced from one sample in a study of early T cells in non-severe SARS-CoV-2 infection. TCRdb recomputed calls from the 5' RACE reads with MiXCR, one row per CDR3 protein. Of fewer than 100,000 distinct CDR3 sequences listed, about 16% were seen once; the top ten hold approximately 2.9%. Sequenced sample: whole blood. The receptors here all came from an adult who was a healthcare worker with PCR-confirmed SARS-CoV-2 infection or an uninfected control (not recorded which).

This chain links TRBV7-9 with TRBJ1-2; D possibly corresponds to TRBD1 (5 bases). Germline lookup yields CDR1 SEHNR and CDR2 FQNEAQ (reference sequence). The CDR3 has 15 residues. The germline V and J ends were trimmed by 3 bases and 7 bases, with 18 bases remaining between them. In nucleotides, the CDR3 is TGTGCCAGCAGCTTGGAGACAGTGAGGACATTTGGCTACACCTTC. This encodes CASSLETVRTFGYTF.

The chain is built from TRBV29-1 and TRBJ2-3; perhaps TRBD1 as D (5 bases). The CDR3 spans 12 residues. With 1 base removed from V and 6 bases from J, the gap between germline ends came to 8 bases. CDR1 and CDR2 from the germline V gene are SQVTM and ANQGSEA. The DNA for the CDR3 is TGCAGCGTTGAAGCCAGGGTTGATACGCAGTATTTT. As protein: CSVEARVDTQYF.

This clonotype was found a few times. The rearrangement joins TRBV7-9 to TRBJ1-1; unclear D gene. The germline gives CDR1 SEHNR, CDR2 FQNEAQ (reference sequence). With 2 bases removed from V and 1 base from J, the gap between germline ends came to 8 bases. This CDR3 has 14 amino acids. Written as DNA, the CDR3 is TGTGCCAGCAGCTTATACGGCCCGAACACTGAAGCTTTCTTT. It yields the protein CASSLYGPNTEAFF.

This clonotype was seen a few times. This chain connects TRBV20-1 to TRBJ1-6, with 9 nucleotides matching TRBD1. The CDR3 is made up of 14 amino acids. V was pared by 6 bases and J by 9 bases, with 9 bases of the junction left unmatched. CDR1 DFQATT and CDR2 SNEGSKA come from the germline V gene (reference sequence). CDR3 amino acids: CSAPTGGFTSPLHF. In nucleotides, the CDR3 is TGCAGTGCACCAACAGGGGGCTTTACTTCACCCCTCCACTTT.

This clonotype was seen a few times. The chain employs TRBV13 and TRBJ2-7; 9 bases map to TRBD2. The CDR3 is 16 amino acids. Germline V gives CDR1 PRHDT, CDR2 FYEKMQ (reference sequence). After removal of 0 bases from V and 0 bases from J, the junction contained 3 bases not matched to a gene. The CDR3 nucleotides read TGTGCCAGCAGCTTAGGCCCTAGCGGGGTCTCCTACGAGCAGTACTTC. Its protein is CASSLGPSGVSYEQYF.

The chain joins TRBV3-1 to TRBJ2-1; 8 bases align to TRBD2. This CDR3 region has 18 residues. The V segment lost 0 bases and the J segment 5 bases; nucleotides outside the gene matches: 12. Germline-derived CDR1 and CDR2 are LGHDT and YNNKEL (reference sequence). The DNA of the CDR3 is TGTGCCAGCAGCCAAGACCCCTTCGGGAGCGGGAGCCACAATGAGCAGTTCTTC. As protein: CASSQDPFGSGSHNEQFF.

This chain uses TRBV5-1 with TRBJ2-3; 7 bases fit TRBD1. In germline, CDR1 is SGHRS, CDR2 YFSETQ. The CDR3 runs 15 residues. The J segment lost 0 bases and the V segment lost 3 bases, leaving 4 bases of the junction unmatched. The DNA for the CDR3 is TGCGCCAGCAGCTCGGGACAGACTAGCACAGATACGCAGTATTTT. It translates to CASSSGQTSTDTQYF.

This clonotype appeared a few times. The rearrangement uses TRBV12-3 or TRBV12-4 and TRBJ1-1, with 7 nucleotides matching TRBD1. This CDR3 contains 12 residues. The trim removed 10 bases at V and 3 bases at J, leaving 5 bases unmatched. CDR3 nucleotide sequence: TGTGCCACCTTCACAGGGGACACTGAAGCTTTCTTT. Translation: CATFTGDTEAFF.

This sequence joins TRBV21-1 and TRBJ2-1; TRBD1 is taken as the D call from the table, unchecked against the DNA. TRBV21-1 is reported as a pseudogene. The CDR3 extends over 15 amino acids. In nucleotides, the CDR3 is TGTGCCAGACCCAGGGGAGCACAACGATACAATGAGCAGTTCTTC. As protein: CARPRGAQRYNEQFF.

This clonotype was picked up many times. This CDR3 reads CASSLDADLWMRASEQYF. The CDR3 DNA is TGCGCCAGCAGCTTGGATGCGGACCTTTGGATGAGGGCCTCCGAGCAGTACTTC. The chain employs TRBV5-1 and TRBJ2-7, with D perhaps TRBD2 (5 bases). Germline CDR1 is SGHRS and CDR2 is YFSETQ. With 0 bases removed from V and 6 bases from J, the gap between germline ends came to 25 bases. This CDR3 region has 18 residues.

This clonotype was observed a handful of times. The V call is TRBV5-5, the J call TRBJ1-5, with D possibly matching TRBD1 (5 bases). From germline, CDR1 is SGHKS and CDR2 YYEKEE (reference sequence). CDR3 length: 15 residues. The V gene lost 0 bases and the J gene lost 7 bases, with 14 bases spanning the gap. The CDR3, as DNA: TGTGCCAGCAGCTTGGCTTGGACTGGGGGACAGCCCCAGCATTTT. Protein: CASSLAWTGGQPQHF.

This clonotype has just a few counts. This rearrangement joins TRBV5-4 to TRBJ2-7; tentatively, D is TRBD2 (5 bases). Germline values: CDR1 SGHNT, CDR2 YYREEE (reference sequence). Trimming cost V 1 base and J 3 bases, with 11 bases left between them. The CDR3 runs to 14 residues. CDR3 nucleotide sequence: TGTGCCAGCAGCTTGTGGACTGGAGGCTACGAGCAGTACTTC. It encodes CASSLWTGGYEQYF.

This clonotype showed up just a few times. V gene TRBV12-3 or TRBV12-4 combines with J gene TRBJ1-1; perhaps TRBD1 as D (5 bases). CDR3 size: 14 residues. The ends were cut back, 6 bases at V and 5 bases at J, with 16 bases in the middle. The CDR3 sequence is CASRLFGGDTEAFF. Written as DNA, the CDR3 is TGTGCCAGCAGGCTTTTTGGGGGAGATACTGAAGCTTTCTTT.

This clonotype showed up just a few times. The CDR3, as DNA: TGTGCCAGCAGCACGTTACAGGGGGCTGGGACTGAAGCTTTCTTT. Translation: CASSTLQGAGTEAFF. V gene TRBV5-6 combines with J gene TRBJ1-1; 9 nucleotides match TRBD1. The germline CDR1 and CDR2 sequences are SGHDT and YYEEEE. This CDR3 comprises 15 residues. Trimming cost V 4 bases and J 5 bases; bases outside gene matches: 9.

Many counts were recorded for this clonotype. V is TRBV19 and J is TRBJ2-5, with 11 bases identical to TRBD2. Trimming removed 2 bases from V and 4 bases from J; junction bases left unmatched: 3. This CDR3 is built from 15 residues. The germline CDR1 and CDR2 sequences are LNHDA and SQIVND (reference sequence). The CDR3 region is CASSILAGGAETQYF. The CDR3 DNA reads as TGTGCCAGTAGTATACTAGCGGGAGGAGCAGAGACCCAGTACTTC.

For this clonotype: One junction end disagrees with the germline gene, perhaps due to a read error. V gene TRBV12-3 or TRBV12-4 combines with J gene TRBJ2-1; TRBD2 agrees at 8 bases. CDR3 size: 19 residues. Written as DNA, the CDR3 is TGTGCCAGCAGCTTAGCGGGTACTTTAGGACTAGCCGGCCATCGGGAGCAGTTCTTC. It yields the protein CASSLAGTLGLAGHREQFF.

This clonotype was detected only a few times. DNA of the CDR3: TGTGCCATCAGCCCTGCTGGGGAAACAGGGAATACTGAAGCTTTCTTT. Translated: CAISPAGETGNTEAFF. This chain uses TRBV10-3 with TRBJ1-1, with a possible D match to TRBD1 (6 bases). Germline V gene sequence: CDR1 ENHRY, CDR2 SYGVKD. This CDR3 is 16 amino acids long. The V end lost 6 bases, the J end lost 5 bases, and 22 bases lay between the germline ends.

This chain links TRBV20-1 with TRBJ1-1; the match to TRBD1 covers 7 bases. The CDR3 is made up of 12 amino acids. CDR1 and CDR2 from the germline V gene are DFQATT and SNEGSKA (reference sequence). J lost 5 bases, V lost 3 bases, and 3 bases had no gene match. The CDR3 loop is CSARGDSTEAFF. The CDR3 nucleotides read TGCAGTGCTAGGGGGGACAGTACTGAAGCTTTCTTT.

This clonotype was found a few times. The gene calls are TRBV6-2 or TRBV6-3 and TRBJ2-3; weak D call: TRBD2 (7 bases). This CDR3 spans 12 amino acids. The germline V and J ends were trimmed by 2 bases and 14 bases, with 14 bases remaining between them. Looked up from germline, CDR1 is MNHEY and CDR2 is SVGEGT. The CDR3 DNA reads TGTGCCAGCAGTTACGAGGGGGGGACCCCGTATTTT. This sequence encodes CASSYEGGTPYF.

The chain joins TRBV10-3 to TRBJ2-3; D is tentatively TRBD1 or TRBD2 (5 bases each). Germline V gene sequence: CDR1 ENHRY, CDR2 SYGVKD. V gave up 7 bases and J gave up 1 base, with 18 bases separating them. This CDR3 comprises 16 residues. The DNA for the CDR3 is TGTGCCATCAACTTGGGGGAAAAAGCCGGCACAGATACGCAGTATTTT. Protein: CAINLGEKAGTDTQYF.

This clonotype was seen a few times. CDR3 in DNA: TGCGCCAGCAGCCGGGGGACCGATAGCAATCAGCCCCAGCATTTT. Translation: CASSRGTDSNQPQHF. The chain uses TRBV5-1 and TRBJ1-5, with a possible D match to TRBD1 (5 bases). Trimming removed 4 bases from V and 0 bases from J, with 11 bases in between. This CDR3 has 15 amino acids. The germline V gene encodes CDR1 SGHRS and CDR2 YFSETQ.

This chain uses TRBV5-1 with TRBJ2-1; 7 bases align to TRBD1. CDR3 size: 15 residues. CDR1 and CDR2 from the germline V gene are SGHRS and YFSETQ. V trimming: 3 bases; J trimming: 1 base; junction bases outside the gene matches: 4. The CDR3 DNA follows: TGCGCCAGCAGCTCTGACAGGGTTTCCTACAATGAGCAGTTCTTC. The encoded protein is CASSSDRVSYNEQFF.

The gene calls are TRBV7-3 and TRBJ2-3, with D unresolved. Looked up from germline, CDR1 is SGHTA and CDR2 is FQGTGA. This CDR3 contains 14 residues. The germline V and J ends were trimmed by 4 bases and 3 bases, with 11 bases remaining between them. The CDR3 DNA reads as TGTGCCAGCAGCTCTCGGAATCCTACAGATACGCAGTATTTT. It is translated as CASSSRNPTDTQYF.

In this sample, this clonotype turned up a few times. This rearrangement joins TRBV11-3 to TRBJ1-1; D is unresolved. The CDR3 is 14 residues long. V lost 4 bases to trimming and J lost 3 bases, with 12 bases between them. CDR1 and CDR2 (germline): SGHNT, YENEEA. This CDR3 reads CASSSELGDTEAFF. In nucleotides, the CDR3 is TGTGCCAGCAGCTCGGAACTTGGGGACACTGAAGCTTTCTTT.

The rearrangement links TRBV7-8 to TRBJ2-6, with D tentatively TRBD2 (5 bases). With 2 bases removed from V and 8 bases from J, the gap between germline ends came to 13 bases. CDR1 and CDR2 (germline): SGHVS, FQNEAQ. This CDR3 contains 15 residues. The CDR3 sequence is CASSLTETGTNVLTF. CDR3 DNA sequence: TGTGCCAGCAGCTTAACAGAAACGGGGACCAACGTCCTGACTTTC.

This clonotype has only a few counts. J is TRBJ2-2 and V is TRBV6-2 or TRBV6-3; D is possibly TRBD2 (5 bases). The germline V gene encodes CDR1 MNHEY and CDR2 SVGEGT. The CDR3 has 19 amino acids. Between the trimmed V and J ends, which lost 2 bases and 0 bases, there was a span of 19 bases. CDR3 sequence (DNA): TGTGCCAGCAGTTACCGGACTGATTCAAACCTCCCGAACACCGGGGAGCTGTTTTTT. Encoded protein: CASSYRTDSNLPNTGELFF.

The chain couples TRBV19 to TRBJ2-7, with TRBD1 matching 7 bases. The V gene end was trimmed by 4 bases and the J gene end by 3 bases; junction bases not matched to a gene: 6. CDR1 is LNHDA and CDR2 is SQIVND in the germline V gene (reference sequence). The CDR3 extends over 14 amino acids. The CDR3 region is CASSTPGTDYEQYF. The CDR3 DNA is TGTGCCAGTAGTACCCCCGGGACAGACTACGAGCAGTACTTC.

This clonotype was observed a handful of times. The V call is TRBV5-5, the J call TRBJ2-7, with D possibly matching TRBD2 (6 bases). The CDR3 has 15 residues. Germline V gene sequence: CDR1 SGHKS, CDR2 YYEKEE (reference sequence). Trimming stripped 4 bases from V and 0 bases from J, with 14 bases between. As DNA, the CDR3 is TGTGCCAGCAGCCTCCGGGACTCGCACTCCTACGAGCAGTACTTC. It translates to CASSLRDSHSYEQYF.